These T cell receptor beta chains were read from a single sample in a study of blood T cell repertoires in COVID-19. This table comes from immunoSEQ multiplex PCR, and its TCRdb copy is limited to in-frame clones, with some not included. This sample has 150,000 to 170,000 clones, with roughly four fifths found just once. The sequencing input was PBMCs or T cells enriched from blood (not recorded which). All receptors come from a man in his fifties who had recovered from COVID-19. The CDR3 runs from the conserved cysteine through the conserved F or W. The D gene is left open where the match is weak. Not every row has a clone size; where given, it reads once, few, many or a size class.

v_call,clone_size,d_call,j_call,cdr3_aa,cdr3_nt
TRBV7-2,few,.,TRBJ1-1,CASSTQPGAFF,TGTGCCAGCAGCACACAGCCTGGGGCTTTCTTT
TRBV6-5,.,TRBD1,TRBJ1-5,CASGKDRLGQPQHF,TGTGCCAGCGGGAAGGACAGGTTGGGTCAGCCCCAGCATTTT
TRBV5-1,.,TRBD2,TRBJ2-1,CATRTSGTSYNEQFF,TGCGCCACTCGGACTAGCGGGACCTCCTACAATGAGCAGTTCTTC
TRBV25-1,once,TRBD1,TRBJ1-4,CASSERTGRNEKLFF,TGTGCCAGCAGTGAACGGACAGGACGCAATGAAAAACTGTTTTTT
TRBV2,.,TRBD1,TRBJ1-5,CASSEGGTGLQPQHF,TGTGCCAGCAGTGAGGGGGGGACAGGGCTTCAGCCCCAGCATTTT
TRBV11-2,few,.,TRBJ1-3,CASSWGGSSGNTIYF,TGTGCCAGCAGCTGGGGAGGTAGCTCTGGAAACACCATATATTTT
TRBV7-9,.,.,TRBJ1-4,CASSRGANEKLFF,TGTGCCAGCAGCAGGGGGGCGAATGAAAAACTGTTTTTT
TRBV19,.,TRBD1,TRBJ1-5,CASSIRTGLGNQPQHF,TGTGCCAGTAGTATAAGGACAGGGTTGGGCAATCAGCCCCAGCATTTT
TRBV6-1,.,TRBD1,TRBJ1-2,CASSEVLGTGNYGYTF,TGTGCCAGCAGTGAAGTTTTAGGGACAGGGAACTATGGCTACACCTTC
TRBV18,.,TRBD1,TRBJ1-5,CASSGTGDQPQHF,TGTGCCAGCTCAGGGACAGGGGATCAGCCCCAGCATTTT
TRBV7-9,.,.,TRBJ1-4,CASSLDSNEKLFF,TGTGCCAGCAGCCTGGACAGTAATGAAAAACTGTTTTTT
TRBV30,few,.,TRBJ2-2,CAWSGWVGSGELFF,TGTGCCTGGAGTGGCTGGGTCGGGTCCGGGGAGCTGTTTTTT
TRBV6-5,.,.,TRBJ1-1,CASSSPDRFTEAFF,TGTGCCAGCAGTTCCCCGGACAGATTCACTGAAGCTTTCTTT
TRBV5-6,once,.,TRBJ1-1,CASSLEAGANTEAFF,TGTGCCAGCAGCTTGGAGGCAGGGGCCAACACTGAAGCTTTCTTT
TRBV3-1/TRBV3-2,.,TRBD1,TRBJ2-1,CASSSPGTGNEQFF,TGTGCCAGCAGCTCGCCCGGGACAGGGAACGAGCAGTTCTTC
TRBV4-1,few,.,TRBJ1-2,CASSPPPDNHRYGYTF,TGCGCCAGCAGCCCGCCCCCGGACAACCACCGCTATGGCTACACCTTC
TRBV12-5,.,TRBD1,TRBJ1-2,CASGGTGGIDYGYTF,TGTGCTAGTGGGGGGACAGGGGGAATAGACTATGGCTACACCTTC
TRBV6-1,.,.,TRBJ1-3,CASSEGGGLGGNTIYF,TGTGCCAGCAGTGAAGGGGGAGGGTTAGGTGGAAACACCATATATTTT
TRBV29-1,.,.,TRBJ1-1,CSAVTDLRVTEAFF,TGCAGCGCCGTGACAGACCTCAGGGTCACTGAAGCTTTCTTT
TRBV5-4,.,.,TRBJ2-2,CASSLGHQAGELFF,TGTGCCAGCAGCTTGGGACATCAAGCCGGGGAGCTGTTTTTT
TRBV15,.,TRBD1,TRBJ2-7,CATSEPGQGTYEQYF,TGTGCCACCAGCGAACCGGGACAGGGAACCTACGAGCAGTACTTC
TRBV6-5,.,TRBD1,TRBJ2-1,CASKRPGGVYNEQFF,TGTGCCAGCAAAAGACCAGGGGGCGTCTACAATGAGCAGTTCTTC
TRBV29-1,many,.,TRBJ2-7,CSVGQVRSYEQYF,TGCAGCGTTGGACAGGTACGCTCCTACGAGCAGTACTTC
TRBV4-1,few,TRBD1,TRBJ1-2,CASSRERTGRGYTF,TGCGCCAGCAGCCGAGAACGGACAGGGCGCGGCTACACCTTC
TRBV5-1,few,.,TRBJ1-5,CASSLALSSDQPQHF,TGCGCCAGCAGCTTGGCCTTGAGTAGCGATCAGCCCCAGCATTTT
TRBV5-5,.,.,TRBJ1-5,CASSFNSNQPQHF,TGTGCCAGCAGCTTTAATAGCAATCAGCCCCAGCATTTT
TRBV30,.,.,TRBJ2-7,CAWSVPGPYEQYF,TGTGCCTGGAGTGTACCAGGCCCCTACGAGCAGTACTTC
TRBV6-5,once,TRBD2,TRBJ2-1,CASSHSGGAGNEQFF,TGTGCCAGCAGTCATAGCGGGGGGGCCGGTAATGAGCAGTTCTTC
TRBV18,.,TRBD1,TRBJ1-1,CASSTIRTGATEAFF,TGTGCCAGCTCAACGATACGGACAGGGGCCACTGAAGCTTTCTTT